This T cell receptor (beta chain) was sequenced for a study of blood T cell repertoires in COVID-19. Study at large: Nucleic acid was either cDNA or gDNA, and it came from T cells, B-cell-depleted T cells, or PBMCs.

J gave up 4 bases and V 3 bases, and 4 bases lay outside the gene matches. The CDR3 sequence is 16 residues long. Germline-derived CDR1 and CDR2 are MNHEY and SVGAGI. Assay: immunoSEQ multiplex PCR; the TCRdb copy retains only in-frame clones and omits some. This sample has 300,000 to 400,000 clones, with roughly 84% found just once. Recovered status applied to Cohort 3 donors who had two consecutive negative PCRs. It also applied to those with clearance or with symptom resolution. This receptor was taken from a woman aged 25 to 39 who had recovered from COVID-19. Material for sequencing was PBMCs or T cells enriched from blood (not recorded which). The chain links TRBV6-5 to TRBJ2-2; 11 bases map to TRBD2. CDR3 in DNA: TGTGCCAGCAGTTATTTAGCGGGGGGGGCCACCGGGGAGCTGTTTTTT. As protein: CASSYLAGGATGELFF.